This T cell receptor (beta chain) was obtained from a study of blood T cell repertoires in COVID-19. Germline trimming cut 4 bases from V and 5 bases from J; bases unmatched to any gene: 11. Germline V gene lookup returns CDR1 MGHRA and CDR2 YSYEKL. This CDR3 comprises 17 residues. The repertoire was sequenced with immunoSEQ multiplex PCR; TCRdb's copy has only in-frame clones and lacks some. The data hold roughly 73,000 clones, with approximately 90% observed a single time. The chain uses TRBV4-1 and TRBJ1-5; TRBD1 agrees at 10 bases. Sequencing used peripheral blood. The sequence was obtained from a human donor in a cohort sampled during active COVID-19. The CDR3 coding sequence is TGCGCCAGCAGCCCAGAGGAAAGGACAGGGGGGGATCAGCCCCAGCATTTT. This sequence encodes CASSPEERTGGDQPQHF.